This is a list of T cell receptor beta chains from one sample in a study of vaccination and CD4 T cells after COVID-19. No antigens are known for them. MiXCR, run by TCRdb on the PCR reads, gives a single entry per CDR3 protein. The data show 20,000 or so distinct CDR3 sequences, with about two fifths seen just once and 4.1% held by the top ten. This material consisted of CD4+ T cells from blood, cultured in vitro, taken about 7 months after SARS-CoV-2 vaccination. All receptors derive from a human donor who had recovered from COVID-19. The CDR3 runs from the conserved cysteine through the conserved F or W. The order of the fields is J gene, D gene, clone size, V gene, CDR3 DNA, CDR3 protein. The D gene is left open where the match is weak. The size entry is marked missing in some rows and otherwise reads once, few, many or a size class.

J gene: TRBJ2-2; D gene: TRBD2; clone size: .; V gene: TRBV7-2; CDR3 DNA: TGTGCCAGCAGCCTTCGACTAGCGGAAGACACCGGGGAGCTGTTTTTT; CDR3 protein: CASSLRLAEDTGELFF
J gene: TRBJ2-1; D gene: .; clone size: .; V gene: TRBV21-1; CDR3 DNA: TGTGCCAGCAGCACAAGGACAGGGGATAGCTCCTACAATGAGCAGTTCTTC; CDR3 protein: CASSTRTGDSSYNEQFF
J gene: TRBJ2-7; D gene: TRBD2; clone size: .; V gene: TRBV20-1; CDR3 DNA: TGCAGTGCTACCCGGGAGGGCCCTTTCTACGAGCAGTACTTC; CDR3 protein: CSATREGPFYEQYF
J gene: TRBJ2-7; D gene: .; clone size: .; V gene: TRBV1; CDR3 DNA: TGCACCAGCAGCCGCTTCGGGGGACAGGTTAGATCGAGCTCCTACAAGCAGTACTTC; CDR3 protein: CTSSRFGGQVRSSSYKQYF
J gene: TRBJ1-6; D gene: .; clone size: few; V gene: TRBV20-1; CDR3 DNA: TGCAGTGCTAGTTGGGCCTCGGGACCAGATTCACCCCTCCACTTT; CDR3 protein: CSASWASGPDSPLHF
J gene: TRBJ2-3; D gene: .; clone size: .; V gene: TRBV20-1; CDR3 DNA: TGCAGTGCTATCCAATCCCCGGAAACCTACACAGATACGCAGTATTTT; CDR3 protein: CSAIQSPETYTDTQYF
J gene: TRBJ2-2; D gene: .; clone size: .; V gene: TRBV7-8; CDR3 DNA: TGTGCCAGCAGCTTACCCACCTCATACACCGGGGAGCTGTTTTTT; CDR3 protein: CASSLPTSYTGELFF
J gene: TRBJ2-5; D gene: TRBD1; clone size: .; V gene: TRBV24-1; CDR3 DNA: TGTGCCACCAGTGATTTGGTTTCAGGGGGTTGTGAGACCCAGTACTTC; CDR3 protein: CATSDLVSGGCETQYF
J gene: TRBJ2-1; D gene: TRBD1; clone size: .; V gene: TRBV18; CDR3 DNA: TGTGCCAGCTCGGCGGGACAGGGATCCTACAATGAGCAGTTCTTC; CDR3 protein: CASSAGQGSYNEQFF
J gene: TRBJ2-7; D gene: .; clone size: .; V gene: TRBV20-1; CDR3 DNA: TGCAGTGCTCCAACGCCGCGGACGAACTCCTACGAGCAGTACTTC; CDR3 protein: CSAPTPRTNSYEQYF
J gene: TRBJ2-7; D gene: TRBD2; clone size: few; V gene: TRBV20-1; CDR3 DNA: TGCAGTGCTAGTCGGCTAGCGGGAGGTTTCGGTTACGAGCAGTACTTC; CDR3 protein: CSASRLAGGFGYEQYF
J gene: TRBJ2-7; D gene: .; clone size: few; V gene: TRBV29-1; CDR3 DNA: TGCAGCGTTGATTCGGTTTATGGCGAGCAGTACTTC; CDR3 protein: CSVDSVYGEQYF
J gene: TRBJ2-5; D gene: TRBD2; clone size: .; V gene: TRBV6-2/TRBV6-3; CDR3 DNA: TGTGCCACCGGGACTAGCGCGAAAGAGACCCAGTACTTC; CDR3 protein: CATGTSAKETQYF
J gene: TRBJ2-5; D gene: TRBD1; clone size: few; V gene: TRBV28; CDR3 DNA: TGTGCCAGCACTGACAGGGGGAAGGAAGAGACCCAGTACTTC; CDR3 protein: CASTDRGKEETQYF
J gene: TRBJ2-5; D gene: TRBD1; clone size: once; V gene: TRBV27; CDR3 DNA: TGTGCCAGCAGCGGGTATAAGACAGGGATAGAGACCCAGTACTTC; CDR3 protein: CASSGYKTGIETQYF
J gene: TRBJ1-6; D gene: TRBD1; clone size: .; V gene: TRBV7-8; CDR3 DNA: TGTGCCAGCAGTAACTCGGGACAGGCGAATTCACCCCTCCACTTT; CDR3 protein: CASSNSGQANSPLHF
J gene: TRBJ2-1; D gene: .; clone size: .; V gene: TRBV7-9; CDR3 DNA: TGTGCCAGCCGCGGGACCAGGGGTTCCTACAATGAGCAGTTCTTC; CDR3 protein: CASRGTRGSYNEQFF
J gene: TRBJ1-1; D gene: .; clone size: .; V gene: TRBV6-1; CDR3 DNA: TGTGCCAGCAGTGAATCGACAGTCGATGAAGCTTTCTTT; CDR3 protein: CASSESTVDEAFF
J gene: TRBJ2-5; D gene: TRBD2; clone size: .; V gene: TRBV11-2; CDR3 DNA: TGTGCCAGCAGCGCAGGACTAGCGCCAGAGACCCAGTACTTC; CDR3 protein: CASSAGLAPETQYF
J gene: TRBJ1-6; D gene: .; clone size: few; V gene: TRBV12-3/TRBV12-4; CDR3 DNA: TGTGCCAGCACCCTAGGCCACAGTAATTCACCCCTCCACTTT; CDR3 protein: CASTLGHSNSPLHF
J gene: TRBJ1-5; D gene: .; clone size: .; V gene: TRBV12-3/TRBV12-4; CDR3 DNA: TGTGCCAGCAGTTTAGGGGGTGGATCCAATCAGCCCCAGCATTTT; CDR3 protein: CASSLGGGSNQPQHF
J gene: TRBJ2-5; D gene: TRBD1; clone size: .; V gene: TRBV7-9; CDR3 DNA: TGTGCCAGCAGCCCCCGGACAGGGCGAATTGGAGAGACCCAGTACTTC; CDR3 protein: CASSPRTGRIGETQYF
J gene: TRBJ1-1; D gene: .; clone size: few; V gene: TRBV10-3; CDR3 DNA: TGTGCCATCAGCCCACAAGGGGGATCCACTGAAGCTTTCTTT; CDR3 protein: CAISPQGGSTEAFF
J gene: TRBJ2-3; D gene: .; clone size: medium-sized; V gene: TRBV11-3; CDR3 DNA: TGTGCCAGCAGCTTACGACTTGGGGATACGCAGTATTTT; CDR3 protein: CASSLRLGDTQYF
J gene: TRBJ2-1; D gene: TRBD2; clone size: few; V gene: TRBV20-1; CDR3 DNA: TGCAGTGCTAGAGATTGGGGGGAGGGCCGGGATGAGCAGTTCTTC; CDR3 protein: CSARDWGEGRDEQFF
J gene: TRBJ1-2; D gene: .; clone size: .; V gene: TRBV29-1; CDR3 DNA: TGCAGCGTTGACGGGGGAGGATGGGGTGGCTACACCTTC; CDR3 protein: CSVDGGGWGGYTF
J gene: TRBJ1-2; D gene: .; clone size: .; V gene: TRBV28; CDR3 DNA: TGTGCCAGCAGTTTGAGGCCGTTCTATGGCTACACCTTC; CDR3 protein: CASSLRPFYGYTF
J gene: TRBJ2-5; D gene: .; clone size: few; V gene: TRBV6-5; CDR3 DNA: TGTGCCAGCAGTTACTCGGGGGGCGGAGAGACCCAGTACTTC; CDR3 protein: CASSYSGGGETQYF
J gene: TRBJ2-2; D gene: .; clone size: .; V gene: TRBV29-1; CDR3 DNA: TGCGCAAACCAGGGTATCACCGGGGAGCTGTTTTTT; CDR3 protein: CANQGITGELFF
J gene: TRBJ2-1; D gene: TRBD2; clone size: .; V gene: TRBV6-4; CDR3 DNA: TGTGCCAGCAGTGATCTAGCGGGAGGGGAATACAATGAGCAGTTCTTC; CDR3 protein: CASSDLAGGEYNEQFF
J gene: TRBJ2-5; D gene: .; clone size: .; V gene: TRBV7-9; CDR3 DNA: TGTGCCAGCAGCTTACTAGGGCGAGAGACCCAGTACTTC; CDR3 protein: CASSLLGRETQYF
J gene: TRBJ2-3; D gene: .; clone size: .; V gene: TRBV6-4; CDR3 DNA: TGTGCCAGCAGTGACTCGAAGGGGAGAGGCGCAGATACGCAGTATTTT; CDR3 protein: CASSDSKGRGADTQYF
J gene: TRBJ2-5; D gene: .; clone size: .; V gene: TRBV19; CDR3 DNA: TGTGCCAGTAGTATAAGTGGGGGCGCGGAGACCCAGTACTTC; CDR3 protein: CASSISGGAETQYF
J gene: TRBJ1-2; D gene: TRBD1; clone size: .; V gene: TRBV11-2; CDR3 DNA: TGTGCCAGCAGCTCCGGGACAGACTATGGCTACACCTTC; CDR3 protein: CASSSGTDYGYTF
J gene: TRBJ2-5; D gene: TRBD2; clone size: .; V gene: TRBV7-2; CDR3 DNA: TGTGCCAGCAGCCCCATGTGGGTAGCGGGAGTTCAGACCCAGTACTTC; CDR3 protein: CASSPMWVAGVQTQYF
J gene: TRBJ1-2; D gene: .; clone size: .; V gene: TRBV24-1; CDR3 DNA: TGTGCCACCAGTGGCCAGGGCTATGGCTACACCTTC; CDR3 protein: CATSGQGYGYTF
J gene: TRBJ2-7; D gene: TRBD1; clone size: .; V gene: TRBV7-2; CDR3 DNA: TGTGCCAGCAGCTCCCGGGGCGGACAGGGAAGGTCTGAGCAGTACTTC; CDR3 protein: CASSSRGGQGRSEQYF
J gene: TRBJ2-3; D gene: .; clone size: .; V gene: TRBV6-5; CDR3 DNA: TGTGCCAGCAGTTTAGGCCGGACAGATACGCAGTATTTT; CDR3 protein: CASSLGRTDTQYF
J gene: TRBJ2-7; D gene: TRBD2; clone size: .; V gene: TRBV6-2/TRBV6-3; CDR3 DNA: TGTGCCAGCAGTTACTCTGGCGGGAGGGCCTACGAGCAGTACTTC; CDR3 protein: CASSYSGGRAYEQYF
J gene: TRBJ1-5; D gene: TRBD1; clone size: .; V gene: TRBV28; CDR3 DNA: TGTGCCAGCAGCTGGGGACAGAGCCTCAATCAGCCCCAGCATTTT; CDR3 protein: CASSWGQSLNQPQHF
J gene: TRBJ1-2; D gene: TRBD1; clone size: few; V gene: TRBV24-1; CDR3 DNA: TGTGCCACCAGTGACCCTACAGGGGAGTATGGCTACACCTTC; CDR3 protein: CATSDPTGEYGYTF
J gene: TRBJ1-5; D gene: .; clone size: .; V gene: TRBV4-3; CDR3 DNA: TGCGCCAGCAGCCAAGATATCGGTGGGGGCGCCTATCAGCCCCAGCATTTT; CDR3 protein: CASSQDIGGGAYQPQHF